This passage covers 8 T cell receptor beta chains from one sample sequenced in a study of T cell responses to AZD1222 COVID-19 vaccine. Profiling relied on immunoSEQ multiplex PCR, and the TCRdb table lists in-frame clones only, not all of them. The sample lists roughly 84,000 clones, 70% to 90% occurring once. The material sequenced was peripheral blood, taken on day 0 of AZD1222 vaccination. Source of these receptors: an adult in good health.

The rearrangement joins TRBV5-6 to TRBJ2-1, with D possibly being TRBD2 (6 bases). V lost 4 bases and J 7 bases, leaving 15 bases between the germline ends. Looked up from germline, CDR1 is SGHDT and CDR2 is YYEEEE. The CDR3 is 14 amino acids. CDR3 amino acids: CASSRKNGGNEQFF. The DNA of the CDR3 is TGTGCCAGCAGCCGCAAGAACGGGGGTAATGAGCAGTTCTTC.

This clone was observed a few times. The J gene is TRBJ2-1, the V gene TRBV4-1; 8 bases are shared with TRBD2. Germline assignment: CDR1 MGHRA and CDR2 YSYEKL. With 1 base clipped from V and 8 bases from J, the junction kept 7 bases outside the gene matches. The CDR3 runs 15 residues. The CDR3 DNA follows: TGCGCCAGCAGCCAAGTCGGGACTAGTTTTGATGAGCAGTTCTTC. Protein product: CASSQVGTSFDEQFF.

The chain employs TRBV5-8 and TRBJ1-1, with D unclear. CDR1 is SGHTS and CDR2 is YDEGEE in the germline V gene. CDR3 size: 16 residues. With 3 bases removed from V and 4 bases from J, the gap between germline ends came to 19 bases. Written as DNA, the CDR3 is TGTGCCAGCAGCTCGGACGCTCCAAGCCCTGGCACTGAAGCTTTCTTT. It codes for CASSSDAPSPGTEAFF.

CDR3 nucleotide sequence: TGTGCCAGCAGCTTAGAAGGGTTACCCTTAGCAGGTCAGCCCCAGCATTTT. It translates to CASSLEGLPLAGQPQHF. The chain employs TRBV7-8 and TRBJ1-5; D is uncertain. The CDR3 spans 17 residues. The germline V gene encodes CDR1 SGHVS and CDR2 FQNEAQ. With 1 base removed from V and 6 bases from J, the gap between germline ends came to 19 bases.

The chain couples TRBV20-1 to TRBJ2-1; D is ambiguous. Between the trimmed V and J ends, which lost 6 bases and 9 bases, there was a span of 12 bases. CDR3 size: 11 residues. Germline V gene data show CDR1 as DFQATT and CDR2 as SNEGSKA (reference sequence). The CDR3 DNA sequence: TGCAGTGCGCCCGCGCCGGGTGAGCAGTTCTTC. As protein: CSAPAPGEQFF.

The rearrangement uses TRBV9 and TRBJ2-1; a possible D gene is TRBD1 (5 bases). Germline CDR1 SGDLS, CDR2 YYNGEE. This CDR3 has 16 amino acids. Trimming cost V 0 bases and J 2 bases, with 12 bases left between them. In nucleotides, the CDR3 is TGTGCCAGCAGCGTAGAAATCAGGGCACCCTACAATGAGCAGTTCTTC. Protein: CASSVEIRAPYNEQFF.

On this clone itself: The same CDR3 also results from other DNA sequences found in this sample. The CDR3 spells CATSDGLAGGNEQFF. The CDR3, as DNA: TGTGCCACCAGTGACGGACTAGCGGGAGGTAATGAGCAGTTCTTC. The chain recombines TRBV24-1 with TRBJ2-1; TRBD2 agrees at 14 bases. V shed 4 bases and J 7 bases; nucleotides not matched to a gene: 2. CDR1 is KGHDR and CDR2 is SFDVKD in the germline V gene. The CDR3 extends over 15 amino acids.

The chain links TRBV6-5 to TRBJ1-4, with D possibly being TRBD1 (6 bases). The CDR3 is made up of 14 amino acids. Germline-derived CDR1 and CDR2 are MNHEY and SVGAGI. Trimming pared 4 bases from V and 10 bases from J, leaving 16 bases between. DNA of the CDR3: TGTGCCAGCAGTTTCGGGAGACAGGAAGGAAAACTGTTTTTT. Translated: CASSFGRQEGKLFF.